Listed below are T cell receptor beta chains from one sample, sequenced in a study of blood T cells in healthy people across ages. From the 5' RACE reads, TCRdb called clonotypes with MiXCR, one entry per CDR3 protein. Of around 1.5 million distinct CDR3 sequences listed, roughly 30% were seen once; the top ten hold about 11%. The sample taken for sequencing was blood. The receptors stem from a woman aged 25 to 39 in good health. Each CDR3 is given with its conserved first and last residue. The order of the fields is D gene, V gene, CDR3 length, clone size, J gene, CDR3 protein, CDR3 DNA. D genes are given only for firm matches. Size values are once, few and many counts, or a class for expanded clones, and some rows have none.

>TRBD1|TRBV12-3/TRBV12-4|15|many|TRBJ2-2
CASSLGTGGTGELFF
TGTGCCAGCAGTTTGGGGACAGGAGGGACCGGGGAGCTGTTTTTT
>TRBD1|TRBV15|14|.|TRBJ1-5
CATGDRGYKQPQHF
TGTGCCACCGGGGACAGGGGGTACAAACAGCCCCAGCATTTT
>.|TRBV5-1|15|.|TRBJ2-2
CASSVGPPNTGELFF
TGCGCCAGCAGCGTGGGCCCGCCGAACACCGGGGAGCTGTTTTTT
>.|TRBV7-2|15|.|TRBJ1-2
CASSLSLDRTYGYTF
TGTGCCAGCAGCTTAAGCCTCGACAGGACCTATGGCTACACCTTC
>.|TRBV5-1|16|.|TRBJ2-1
CASSLGGGQSRNEQFF
TGCGCCAGCAGCTTGGGGGGGGGACAAAGCCGCAATGAGCAGTTCTTC
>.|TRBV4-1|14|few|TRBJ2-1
CASSHASEDYEQFF
TGCGCCAGCAGCCATGCTAGCGAGGACTATGAGCAGTTCTTC
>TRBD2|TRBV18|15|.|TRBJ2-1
CASSPLLAGVHEQFF
TGTGCCAGCTCACCACTTCTAGCGGGAGTCCATGAGCAGTTCTTC
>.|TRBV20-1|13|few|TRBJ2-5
CSIKGPDGETQYF
TGCAGTATCAAGGGGCCAGACGGTGAGACCCAGTACTTC
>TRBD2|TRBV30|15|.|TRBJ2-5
CAWSLGLAPQETQYF
TGTGCCTGGAGTTTGGGACTAGCGCCACAAGAGACCCAGTACTTC
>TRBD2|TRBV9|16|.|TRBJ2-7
CASSPPKSSGRYEQYF
TGTGCCAGCAGCCCCCCAAAGAGTAGCGGGCGCTACGAGCAGTACTTC
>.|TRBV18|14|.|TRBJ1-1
CASSPDRMVSGAFF
TGTGCCAGCTCACCAGATCGTATGGTTTCGGGGGCTTTCTTT
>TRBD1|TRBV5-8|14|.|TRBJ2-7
CASGTGTGVDEQYF
TGTGCCAGCGGAACCGGGACAGGGGTGGACGAGCAGTACTTC
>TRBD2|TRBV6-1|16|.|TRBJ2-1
CASSKSRLAGGNEQFF
TGTGCCAGCAGTAAATCACGGCTAGCGGGAGGCAATGAGCAGTTCTTC
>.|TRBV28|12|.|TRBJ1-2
CASSSSGHGYTF
TGTGCCAGCAGTTCCTCGGGACATGGCTACACCTTC
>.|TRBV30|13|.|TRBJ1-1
CAWSPGGETEAFF
TGTGCCTGGAGTCCGGGGGGGGAAACTGAAGCTTTCTTT
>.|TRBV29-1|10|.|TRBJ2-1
CSVYESEQFF
TGCAGCGTTTACGAGAGTGAGCAGTTCTTC
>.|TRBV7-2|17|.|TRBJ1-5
CASSLEMGTGHNQPQHF
TGTGCCAGCAGCTTAGAGATGGGGACGGGTCACAATCAGCCCCAGCATTTT
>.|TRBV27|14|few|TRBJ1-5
CASSFARGEQPQHF
TGTGCCAGCAGTTTTGCCCGGGGGGAACAGCCCCAGCATTTT
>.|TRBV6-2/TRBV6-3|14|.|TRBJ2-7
CASSYGGESNEQYF
TGTGCCAGCAGTTACGGCGGGGAGTCCAACGAGCAGTACTTC
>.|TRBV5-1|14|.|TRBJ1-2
CASSLAAGRYGYTF
TGCGCCAGCAGCTTGGCGGCAGGGCGGTATGGCTACACCTTC
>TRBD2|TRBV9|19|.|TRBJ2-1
CASSAPLAGEARTYNEQFF
TGTGCCAGCAGCGCCCCACTAGCGGGAGAAGCAAGAACCTACAATGAGCAGTTCTTC
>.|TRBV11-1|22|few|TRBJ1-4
CASSLWNSQIPGSGIEREKLFF
TGTGCCAGCAGCTTGTGGAACAGCCAAATCCCCGGGTCCGGAATCGAACGTGAAAAACTGTTTTTT
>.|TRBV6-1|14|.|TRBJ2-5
CATYSPGVQETQYF
TGTGCCACGTACAGCCCCGGGGTTCAAGAGACCCAGTACTTC
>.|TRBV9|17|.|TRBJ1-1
CASSAQGRPFPNTEAFF
TGTGCCAGCAGCGCTCAGGGGCGACCGTTTCCAAACACTGAAGCTTTCTTT